The following is a TCR beta chain sequence with its context. CDR3 length: 16 amino acids. The V end was cut by 2 bases, the J end by 0 bases, with 13 bases between. The germline V gene has CDR1 SGHRS and CDR2 YFSETQ. This sample stems from a study of blood T cell repertoires in COVID-19. Study-level information: The cDNA or gDNA used as material had been derived from T cells, B-cell-depleted T cells, or PBMCs.

Methods used by the authors: From reference gene primer amplification, estimates of nucleated cell counts were derived. Sequencing used immunoSEQ multiplex PCR; TCRdb keeps in-frame clones, though not all of them. Clone size and the V and J calls come from that table; the DNA yielded D and trimming. This table has about 120,000 clones, about 85% appearing once. This receptor was obtained from a man in his sixties with acute or convalescent COVID-19. The sample taken for sequencing was peripheral blood. This chain links TRBV5-1 with TRBJ2-3, with a weak D call TRBD2 (5 bases). The CDR3 protein is CASSLGLSDSTDTQYF. The CDR3 nucleotides read TGCGCCAGCAGCTTAGGACTCTCGGATAGCACAGATACGCAGTATTTT.